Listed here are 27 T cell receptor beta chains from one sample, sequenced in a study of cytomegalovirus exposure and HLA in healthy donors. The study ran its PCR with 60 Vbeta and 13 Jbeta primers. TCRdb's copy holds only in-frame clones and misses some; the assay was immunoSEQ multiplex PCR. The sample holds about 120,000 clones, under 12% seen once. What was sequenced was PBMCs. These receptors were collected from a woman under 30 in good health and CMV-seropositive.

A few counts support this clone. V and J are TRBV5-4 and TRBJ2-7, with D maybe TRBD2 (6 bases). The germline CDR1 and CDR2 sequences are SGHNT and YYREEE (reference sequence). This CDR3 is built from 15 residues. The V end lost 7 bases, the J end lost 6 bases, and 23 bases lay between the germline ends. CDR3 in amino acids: CASGRIAEPLVEQYF. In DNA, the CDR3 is TGTGCCAGCGGACGAATAGCGGAGCCCCTAGTCGAGCAGTACTTC.

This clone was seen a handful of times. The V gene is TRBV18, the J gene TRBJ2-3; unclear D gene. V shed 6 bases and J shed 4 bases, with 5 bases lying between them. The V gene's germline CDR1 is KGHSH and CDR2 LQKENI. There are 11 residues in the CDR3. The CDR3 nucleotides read TGTGCCAGCTCCCGAGCAGATACGCAGTATTTT. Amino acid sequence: CASSRADTQYF. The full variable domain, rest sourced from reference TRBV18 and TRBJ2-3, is NAGVMQNPRHLVRRRGQEARLRCSPMKGHSHVYWYRQLPEEGLKFMVYLQKENIIDESGMPKERFSAEFPKEGPSILRIQQVVRGDSAAYFCASSRADTQYFGPGTRLTVL.

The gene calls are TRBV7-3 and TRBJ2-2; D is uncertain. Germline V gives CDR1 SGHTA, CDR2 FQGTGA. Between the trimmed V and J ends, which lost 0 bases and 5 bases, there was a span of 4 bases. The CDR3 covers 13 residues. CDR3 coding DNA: TGTGCCAGCAGCTTAACACGGACCGGGGAGCTGTTTTTT. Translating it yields CASSLTRTGELFF.

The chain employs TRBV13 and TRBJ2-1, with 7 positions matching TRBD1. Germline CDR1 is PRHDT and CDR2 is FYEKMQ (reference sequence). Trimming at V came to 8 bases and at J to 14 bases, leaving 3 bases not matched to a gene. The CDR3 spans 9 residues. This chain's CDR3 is CASGGQEFF. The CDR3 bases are TGTGCCAGCGGAGGACAGGAGTTCTTC.

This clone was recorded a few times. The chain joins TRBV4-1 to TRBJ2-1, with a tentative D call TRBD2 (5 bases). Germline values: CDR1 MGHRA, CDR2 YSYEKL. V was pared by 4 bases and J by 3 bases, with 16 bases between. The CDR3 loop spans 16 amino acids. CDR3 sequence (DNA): TGCGCCAGCAGCCGGGTCCGGGGATTCTTCTACAATGAGCAGTTCTTC. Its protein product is CASSRVRGFFYNEQFF.

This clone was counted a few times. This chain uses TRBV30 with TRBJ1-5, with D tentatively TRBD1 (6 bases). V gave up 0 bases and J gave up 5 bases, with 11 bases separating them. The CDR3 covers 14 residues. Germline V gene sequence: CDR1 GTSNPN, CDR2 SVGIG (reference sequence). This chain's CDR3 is CAWSVLDSHQPQHF. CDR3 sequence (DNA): TGTGCCTGGAGTGTACTGGACAGCCATCAGCCCCAGCATTTT.

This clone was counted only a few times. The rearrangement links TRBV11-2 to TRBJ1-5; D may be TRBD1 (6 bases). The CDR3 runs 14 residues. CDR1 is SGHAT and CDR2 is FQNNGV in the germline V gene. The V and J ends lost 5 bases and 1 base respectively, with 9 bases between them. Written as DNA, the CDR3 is TGTGCCAGCAGCACGAGGGGGAGCAATCAGCCCCAGCATTTT. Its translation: CASSTRGSNQPQHF. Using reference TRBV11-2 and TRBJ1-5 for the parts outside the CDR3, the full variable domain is EAGVAQSPRYKIIEKRQSVAFWCNPISGHATLYWYQQILGQGPKLLIQFQNNGVVDDSQLPKDRFSAERLKGVDSTLKIQPAKLEDSAVYLCASSTRGSNQPQHFGDGTRLSIL.

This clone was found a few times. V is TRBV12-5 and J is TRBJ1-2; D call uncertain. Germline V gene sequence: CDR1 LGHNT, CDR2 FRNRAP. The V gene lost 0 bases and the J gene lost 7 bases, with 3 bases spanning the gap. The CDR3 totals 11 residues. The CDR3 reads CASGLVGGYTF. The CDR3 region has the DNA TGTGCTAGTGGTTTGGTCGGTGGCTACACCTTC.

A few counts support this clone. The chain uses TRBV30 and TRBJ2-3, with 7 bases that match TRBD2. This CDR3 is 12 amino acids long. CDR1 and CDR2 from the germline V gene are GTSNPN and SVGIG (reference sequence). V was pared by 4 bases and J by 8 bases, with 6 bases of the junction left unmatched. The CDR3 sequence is CAWTYIAGTQYF. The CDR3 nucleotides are TGTGCCTGGACATATATAGCGGGTACGCAGTATTTT.

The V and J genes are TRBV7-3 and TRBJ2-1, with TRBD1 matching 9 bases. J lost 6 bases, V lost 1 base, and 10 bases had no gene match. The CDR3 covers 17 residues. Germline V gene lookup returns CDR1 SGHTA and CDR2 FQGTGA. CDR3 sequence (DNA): TGTGCCAGCAGCTTAAGGGTTCCGGGACAGGGCTCCAATGAGCAGTTCTTC. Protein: CASSLRVPGQGSNEQFF.

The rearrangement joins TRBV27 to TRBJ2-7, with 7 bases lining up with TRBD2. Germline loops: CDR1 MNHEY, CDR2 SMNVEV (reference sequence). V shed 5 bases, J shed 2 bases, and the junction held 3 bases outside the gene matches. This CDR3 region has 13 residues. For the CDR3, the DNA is TGTGCCAGCAGTAGCAGCGGGACCTACGAGCAGTACTTC. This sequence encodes CASSSSGTYEQYF.

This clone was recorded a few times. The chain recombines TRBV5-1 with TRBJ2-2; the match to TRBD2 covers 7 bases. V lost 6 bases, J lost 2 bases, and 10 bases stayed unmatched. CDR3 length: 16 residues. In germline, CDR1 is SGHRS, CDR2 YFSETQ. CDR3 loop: CASKPLAATNTGELFF. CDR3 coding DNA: TGCGCCAGCAAACCCCTAGCGGCAACAAACACCGGGGAGCTGTTTTTT.

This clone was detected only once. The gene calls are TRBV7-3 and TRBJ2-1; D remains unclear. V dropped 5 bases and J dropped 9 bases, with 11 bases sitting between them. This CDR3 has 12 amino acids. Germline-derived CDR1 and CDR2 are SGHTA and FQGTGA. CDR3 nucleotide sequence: TGTGCCAGCAGCCTAGATGTGGGTGAGCAGTTCTTC. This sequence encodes CASSLDVGEQFF.

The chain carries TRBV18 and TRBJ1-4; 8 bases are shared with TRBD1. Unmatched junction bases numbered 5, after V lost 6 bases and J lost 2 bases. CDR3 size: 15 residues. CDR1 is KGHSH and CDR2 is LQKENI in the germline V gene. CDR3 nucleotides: TGTGCCAGCTCGCCCGACAGGGGCACTAATGAAAAACTGTTTTTT. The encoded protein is CASSPDRGTNEKLFF.

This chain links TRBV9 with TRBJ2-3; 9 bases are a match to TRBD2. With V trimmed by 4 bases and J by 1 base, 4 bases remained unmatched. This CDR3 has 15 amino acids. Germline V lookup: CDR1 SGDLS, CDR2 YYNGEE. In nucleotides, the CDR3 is TGTGCCAGCAGCATAGGGACTAGCCGCACAGATACGCAGTATTTT. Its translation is CASSIGTSRTDTQYF.

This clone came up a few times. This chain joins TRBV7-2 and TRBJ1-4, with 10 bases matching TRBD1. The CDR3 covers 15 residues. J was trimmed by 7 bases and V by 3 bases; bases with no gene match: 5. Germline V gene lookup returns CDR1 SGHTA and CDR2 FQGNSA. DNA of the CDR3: TGTGCCAGCAGCTTTAGCCGGGACAGGGGTGAAAAACTGTTTTTT. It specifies CASSFSRDRGEKLFF. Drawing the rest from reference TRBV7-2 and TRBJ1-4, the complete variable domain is GAGVSQSPSNKVTEKGKDVELRCDPISGHTALYWYRQSLGQGLEFLIYFQGNSAPDKSGLPSDRFSAERTGGSVSTLTIQRTQQEDSAVYLCASSFSRDRGEKLFFGSGTQLSVL.

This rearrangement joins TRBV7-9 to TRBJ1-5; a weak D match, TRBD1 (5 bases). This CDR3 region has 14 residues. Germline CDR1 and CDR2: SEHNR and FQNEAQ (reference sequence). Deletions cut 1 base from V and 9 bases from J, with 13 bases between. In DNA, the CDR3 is TGTGCCAGCAGCTTAGGGGGAGGTCAGGGGCCCCAGCATTTT. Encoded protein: CASSLGGGQGPQHF.

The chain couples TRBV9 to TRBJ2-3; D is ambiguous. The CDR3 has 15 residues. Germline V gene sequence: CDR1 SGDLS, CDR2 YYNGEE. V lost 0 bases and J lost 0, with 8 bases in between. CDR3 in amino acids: CASSVGVTSTDTQYF. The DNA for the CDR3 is TGTGCCAGCAGCGTAGGAGTAACTAGCACAGATACGCAGTATTTT.

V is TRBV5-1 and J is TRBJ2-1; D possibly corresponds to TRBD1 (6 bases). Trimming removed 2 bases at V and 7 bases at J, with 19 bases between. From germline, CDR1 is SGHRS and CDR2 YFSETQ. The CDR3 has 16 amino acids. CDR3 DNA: TGCGCCAGCAGCTTAAGCAATGCAGGGGTTAGGAATGAGCAGTTCTTC. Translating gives CASSLSNAGVRNEQFF.

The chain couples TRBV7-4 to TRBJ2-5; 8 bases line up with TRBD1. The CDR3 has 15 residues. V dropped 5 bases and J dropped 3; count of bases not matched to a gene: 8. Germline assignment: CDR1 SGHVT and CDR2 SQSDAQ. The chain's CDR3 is CASSMIQDREETQYF. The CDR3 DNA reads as TGTGCCAGCAGCATGATCCAGGACAGGGAAGAGACCCAGTACTTC.

CDR3 region: CASSSSLAGGPSDEQFF. CDR3 in DNA: TGTGCCAGCAGCTCATCACTAGCGGGAGGGCCTAGCGATGAGCAGTTCTTC. This chain connects TRBV11-2 to TRBJ2-1; 13 bases are a match to TRBD2. V was clipped by 4 bases and J by 8 bases; unmatched bases: 11. Germline lookup yields CDR1 SGHAT and CDR2 FQNNGV. The CDR3 spans 17 residues.

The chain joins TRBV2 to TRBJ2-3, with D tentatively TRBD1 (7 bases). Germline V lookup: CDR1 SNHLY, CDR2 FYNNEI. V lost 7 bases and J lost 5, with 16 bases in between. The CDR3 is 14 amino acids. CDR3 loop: CASIPGGPGDTQYF. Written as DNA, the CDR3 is TGTGCCAGCATTCCAGGGGGGCCTGGAGATACGCAGTATTTT.

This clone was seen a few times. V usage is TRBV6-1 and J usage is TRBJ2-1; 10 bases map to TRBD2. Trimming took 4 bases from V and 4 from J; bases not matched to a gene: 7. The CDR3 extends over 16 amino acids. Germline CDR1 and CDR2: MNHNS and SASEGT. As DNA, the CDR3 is TGTGCCAGCAGTGGACAGTCTAGCGGGAGTTACAATGAGCAGTTCTTC. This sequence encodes CASSGQSSGSYNEQFF.

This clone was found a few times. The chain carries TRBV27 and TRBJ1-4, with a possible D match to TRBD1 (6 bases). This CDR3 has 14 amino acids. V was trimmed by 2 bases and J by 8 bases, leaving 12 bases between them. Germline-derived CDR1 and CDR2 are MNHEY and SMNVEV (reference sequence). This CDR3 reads CASSLTTGREKLFF. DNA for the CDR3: TGTGCCAGCAGTTTAACGACAGGAAGAGAAAAACTGTTTTTT.

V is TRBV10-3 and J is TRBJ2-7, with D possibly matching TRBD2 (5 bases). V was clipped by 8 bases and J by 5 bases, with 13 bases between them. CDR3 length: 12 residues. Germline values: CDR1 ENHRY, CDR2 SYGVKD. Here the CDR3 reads CAILGGTDEQYF. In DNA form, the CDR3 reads TGTGCCATCCTCGGAGGTACTGACGAGCAGTACTTC.

The CDR3 region is CSARPYNEQFF. The CDR3 DNA follows: TGCAGTGCTAGACCGTACAATGAGCAGTTCTTC. The chain combines TRBV20-1 with TRBJ2-1; D gene ambiguous. The CDR3 is made up of 11 amino acids. Germline V gene lookup returns CDR1 DFQATT and CDR2 SNEGSKA (reference sequence). Deletions cut 2 bases from V and 4 bases from J, with 3 bases between.

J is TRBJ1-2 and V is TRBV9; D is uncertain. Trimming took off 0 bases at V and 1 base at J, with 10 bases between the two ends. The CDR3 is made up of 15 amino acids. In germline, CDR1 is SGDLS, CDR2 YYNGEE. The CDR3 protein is CASSVAGMSNYGYTF. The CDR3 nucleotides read TGTGCCAGCAGCGTAGCCGGTATGAGTAACTATGGCTACACCTTC. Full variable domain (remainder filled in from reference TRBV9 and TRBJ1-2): DSGVTQTPKHLITATGQRVTLRCSPRSGDLSVYWYQQSLDQGLQFLIQYYNGEERAKGNILERFSAQQFPDLHSELNLSSLELGDSALYFCASSVAGMSNYGYTFGSGTRLTVV.